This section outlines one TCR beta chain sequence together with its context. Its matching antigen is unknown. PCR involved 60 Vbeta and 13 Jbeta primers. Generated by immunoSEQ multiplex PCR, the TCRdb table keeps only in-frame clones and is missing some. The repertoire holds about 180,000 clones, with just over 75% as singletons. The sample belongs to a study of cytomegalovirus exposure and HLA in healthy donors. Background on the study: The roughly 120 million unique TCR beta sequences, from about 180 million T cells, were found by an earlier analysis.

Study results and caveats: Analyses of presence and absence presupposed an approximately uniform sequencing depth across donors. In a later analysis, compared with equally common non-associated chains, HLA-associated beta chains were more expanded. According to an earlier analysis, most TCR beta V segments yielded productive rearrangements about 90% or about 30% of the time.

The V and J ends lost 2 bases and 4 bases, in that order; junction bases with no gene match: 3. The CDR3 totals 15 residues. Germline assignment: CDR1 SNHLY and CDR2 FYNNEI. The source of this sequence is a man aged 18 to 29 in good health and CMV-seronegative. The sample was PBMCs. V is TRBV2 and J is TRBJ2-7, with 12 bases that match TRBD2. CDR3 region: CASSELLAGGYEQYF. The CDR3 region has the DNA TGTGCCAGCAGTGAATTACTAGCGGGGGGATACGAGCAGTACTTC.